This entry describes one T cell receptor beta chain. The data belong to a study of blood T cell repertoires in COVID-19. J lost 1 base, V lost 6 bases, and 8 bases had no gene match. The CDR3 runs to 15 residues. Germline CDR1 MGHRA, CDR2 YSYEKL. The assay was immunoSEQ multiplex PCR, and TCRdb's table has in-frame clones only and misses some. Here the sample spans fewer than 400,000 clones, 90% to 95% being singletons. Sequenced material: PBMCs or T cells enriched from blood (not recorded which). This receptor was taken from a woman aged 25 to 39 who had been exposed to COVID-19. The chain joins TRBV4-1 to TRBJ2-5; TRBD2 matches 7 bases. The CDR3 bases are TGCGCCAGCAGGCGAAGCGGGGCGATCCAAGAGACCCAGTACTTC. Its translation: CASRRSGAIQETQYF.